The present entry profiles one T cell receptor beta chain with its context. What it recognizes is unknown. TCRdb fed the reads into MiXCR, producing one record per CDR3 protein. The table lists around 900,000 distinct CDR3 sequences, around 32% of them singletons, with around an eighth in the top ten. This sample is part of a study of T cell repertoires in cytomegalovirus infection. The overall study: Recently identified HLA-C-restricted CMV epitopes were among the peptides used.

There are 16 residues in the CDR3. J lost 5 bases, V lost 3 bases, and 3 bases had no gene match. Study-level findings and limits: HLA-C-restricted CMV clonotypes gave the most frequent clonotype in two of eight donors.

This rearrangement joins TRBV12-3 or TRBV12-4 to TRBJ2-5, with TRBD2 matching 16 bases. Source: cultured CD8+ T cells from PBMCs, taken from culture after CMV antigen stimulation. The source of this sequence is a human donor in good health (CMV status not recorded). Some clones in this sample may be carry-over from other donors' samples. CDR3 DNA: TGTGCCAGCAGTTTGGGACTAGCGGGGGGGCCGGAGACCCAGTACTTC. Translated: CASSLGLAGGPETQYF.